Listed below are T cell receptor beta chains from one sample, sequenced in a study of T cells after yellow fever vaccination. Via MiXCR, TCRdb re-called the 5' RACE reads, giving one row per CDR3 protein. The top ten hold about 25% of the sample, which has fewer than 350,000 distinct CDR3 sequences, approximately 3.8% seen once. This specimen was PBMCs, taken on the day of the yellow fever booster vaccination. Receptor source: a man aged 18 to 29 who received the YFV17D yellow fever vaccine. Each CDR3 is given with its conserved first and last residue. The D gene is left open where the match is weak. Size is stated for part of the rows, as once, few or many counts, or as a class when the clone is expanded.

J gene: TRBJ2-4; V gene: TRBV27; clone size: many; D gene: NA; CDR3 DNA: TGTGCCAGCAGTTTATGGGCAGGCCCAAACATTCAGTACTTC; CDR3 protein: CASSLWAGPNIQYF
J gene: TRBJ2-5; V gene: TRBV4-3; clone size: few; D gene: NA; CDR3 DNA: TGCGCCAGCAGCCAAGAGATAGGACGTGGGGGCAGGGAAGAGACCCAGTACTTC; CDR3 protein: CASSQEIGRGGREETQYF
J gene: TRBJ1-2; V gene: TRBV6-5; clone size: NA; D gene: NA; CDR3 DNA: TGTGCCAGCAGCTTGTCGACCCGCACTGGCTACACCTTC; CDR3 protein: CASSLSTRTGYTF
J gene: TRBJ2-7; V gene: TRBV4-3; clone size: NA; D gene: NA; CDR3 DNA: TGCGCCAGCAGCCAAGAACTGACAGGTATAGTCTACGAGCAGTACTTC; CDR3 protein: CASSQELTGIVYEQYF
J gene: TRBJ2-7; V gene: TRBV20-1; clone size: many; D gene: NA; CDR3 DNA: TGCAGTGCTAGAGACACAGGGAGGGACTACGAGCAGTACTTC; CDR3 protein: CSARDTGRDYEQYF
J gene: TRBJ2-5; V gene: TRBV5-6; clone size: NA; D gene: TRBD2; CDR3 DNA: TGTGCCAGCAGCTTTGGGACTAGCGGGGGCAGAGAGACCCAGTACTTC; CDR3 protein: CASSFGTSGGRETQYF
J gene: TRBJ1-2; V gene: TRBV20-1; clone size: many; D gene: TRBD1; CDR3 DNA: TGCAGTGCTAGAGAAAAGGGACAGGGGGCGCGAGGCTATGGCTACACCTTC; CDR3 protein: CSAREKGQGARGYGYTF
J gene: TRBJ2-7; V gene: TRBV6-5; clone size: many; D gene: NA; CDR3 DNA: TGTGCCAGCAGTTACCGGATTATAAGCGGTGGCTCCTACGAGCAGTACTTC; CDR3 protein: CASSYRIISGGSYEQYF
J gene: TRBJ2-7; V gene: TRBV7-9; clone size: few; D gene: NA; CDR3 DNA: TGTGCCAGCAGCTTAGCACTAGCCGAGCAGTACTTC; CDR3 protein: CASSLALAEQYF
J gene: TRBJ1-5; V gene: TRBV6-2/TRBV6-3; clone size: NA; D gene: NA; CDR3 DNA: TGTGCCAGCAGTCGACCTCCTGAGGGCAGTCAGCCCCAGCATTTT; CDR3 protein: CASSRPPEGSQPQHF
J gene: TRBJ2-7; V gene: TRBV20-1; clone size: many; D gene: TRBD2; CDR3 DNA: TGCAGTGCTCCGACTAGCGGGATGCTGGGTTCCTACGAGCAGTACTTC; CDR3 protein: CSAPTSGMLGSYEQYF
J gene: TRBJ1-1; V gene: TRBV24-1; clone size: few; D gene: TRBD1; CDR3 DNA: TGTGCCACCAGTGACCGGACAGGGCGGGAAGCTTTCTTT; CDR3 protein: CATSDRTGREAFF
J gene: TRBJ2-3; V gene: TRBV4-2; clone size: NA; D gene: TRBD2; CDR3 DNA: TGTGCCAGCAGCCAAGATGTTCCGGAAAGGACTAGCGCTAAAGATACGCAGTATTTT; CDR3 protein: CASSQDVPERTSAKDTQYF
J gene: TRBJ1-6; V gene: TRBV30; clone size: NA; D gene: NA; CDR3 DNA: TGTGCCTGGAGTGTAGCTCCGAGCTCCTATAATTCACCCCTCCACTTT; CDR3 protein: CAWSVAPSSYNSPLHF
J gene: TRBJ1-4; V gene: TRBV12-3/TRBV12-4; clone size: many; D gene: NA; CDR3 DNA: TGTGCCAGCGGTCCGGGAGGCTTGGTGAAACTGTTTTTT; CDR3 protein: CASGPGGLVKLFF
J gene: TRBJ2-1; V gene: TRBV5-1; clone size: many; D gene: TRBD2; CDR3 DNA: TGCGCCAGCAGCTCGGGACTAGCGGGGGGGCAAGATGAGCAGTTCTTC; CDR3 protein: CASSSGLAGGQDEQFF
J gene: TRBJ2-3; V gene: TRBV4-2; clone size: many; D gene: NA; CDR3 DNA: TGTGCCAGCAGCCTTGCGGCAGAGAGCACAGATACGCAGTATTTT; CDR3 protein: CASSLAAESTDTQYF
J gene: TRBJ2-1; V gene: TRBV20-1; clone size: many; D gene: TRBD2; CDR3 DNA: TGCAGTGCTAGAGGGACTAGCGGCTACAATGAGCAGTTCTTC; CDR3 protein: CSARGTSGYNEQFF
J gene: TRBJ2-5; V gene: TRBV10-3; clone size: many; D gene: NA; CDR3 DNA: TGTGCCATCAGGGACCAAGAGACCCAGTACTTC; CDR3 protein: CAIRDQETQYF
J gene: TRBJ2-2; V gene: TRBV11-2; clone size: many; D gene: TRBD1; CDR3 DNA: TGTGCCAGTACCCTCAGGGGGCTGAGCACCGGGGAGCTGTTTTTT; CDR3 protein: CASTLRGLSTGELFF
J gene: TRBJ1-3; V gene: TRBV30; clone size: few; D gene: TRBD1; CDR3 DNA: TGTGCCTGGATGGTGGCAGGGGGATCGGGAAACACCATATATTTT; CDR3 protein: CAWMVAGGSGNTIYF
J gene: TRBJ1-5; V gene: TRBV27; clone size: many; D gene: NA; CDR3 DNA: TGTGCCAGCAGTATCAGCCCCGTCCGGAGCAATCAGCCCCAGCATTTT; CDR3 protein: CASSISPVRSNQPQHF
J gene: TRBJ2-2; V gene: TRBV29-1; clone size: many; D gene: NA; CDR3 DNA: TGCAGCGTTGTATCGGGACGAGTTAACACCGGGGAGCTGTTTTTT; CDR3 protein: CSVVSGRVNTGELFF
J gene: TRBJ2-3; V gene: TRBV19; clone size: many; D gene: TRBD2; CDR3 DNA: TGTGCCACTAGGCGGGAGTCTAGCACAGATACGCAGTATTTT; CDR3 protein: CATRRESSTDTQYF
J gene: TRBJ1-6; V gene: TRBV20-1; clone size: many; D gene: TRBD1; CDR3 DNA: TGCAGTGCCCTCCCAGGGGGGGCGGGTTCACCCCTCCACTTT; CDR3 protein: CSALPGGAGSPLHF
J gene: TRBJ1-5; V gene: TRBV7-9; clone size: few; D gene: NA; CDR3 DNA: TGTGCCAGCAGCCTAAACGTCAATCAGCCCCAGCATTTT; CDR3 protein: CASSLNVNQPQHF
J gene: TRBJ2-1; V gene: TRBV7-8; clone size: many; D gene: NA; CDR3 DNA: TGTGCCAGCAGCTTCCGGGACGTAGGATACAATGAGCAGTTCTTC; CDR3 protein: CASSFRDVGYNEQFF
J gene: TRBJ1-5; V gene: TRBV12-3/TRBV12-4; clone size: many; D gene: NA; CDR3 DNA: TGTGCCAGCAGTTTGGGGGATAATCAGCCCCAGCATTTT; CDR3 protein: CASSLGDNQPQHF
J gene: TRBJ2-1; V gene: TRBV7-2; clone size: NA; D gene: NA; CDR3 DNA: TGTGCCAGCAGCCGTTATGATAGCCGGTCGGGCGATGAGCAGTTCTTC; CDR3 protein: CASSRYDSRSGDEQFF
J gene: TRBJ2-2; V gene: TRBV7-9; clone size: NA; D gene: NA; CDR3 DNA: TGTGCCAGCAGCTACGGCGGAGGGGAGCTGTTTTTT; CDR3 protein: CASSYGGGELFF
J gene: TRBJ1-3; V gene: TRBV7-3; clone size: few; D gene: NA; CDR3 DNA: TGTGCCAGCAGCCCGAAACCACCGACTGAAGTCTCTGGAAACACCATATATTTT; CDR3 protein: CASSPKPPTEVSGNTIYF
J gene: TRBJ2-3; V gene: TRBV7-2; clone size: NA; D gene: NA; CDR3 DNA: TGTGCCAGCAGCTTAATCAAGGGAATCGGTACGCAGTATTTT; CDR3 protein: CASSLIKGIGTQYF
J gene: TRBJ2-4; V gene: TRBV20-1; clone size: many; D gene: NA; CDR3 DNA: TGCAGTGCTAGAGGAGGGTACCTAGCCAAAAACATTCAGTACTTC; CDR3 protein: CSARGGYLAKNIQYF
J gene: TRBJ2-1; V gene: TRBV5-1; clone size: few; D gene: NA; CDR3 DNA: TGCGCCAGCAGCTTGGGCTCCAGCCATGAGCAGTTCTTC; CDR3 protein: CASSLGSSHEQFF
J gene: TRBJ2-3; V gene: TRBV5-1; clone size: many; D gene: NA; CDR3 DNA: TGCGCCAGCAGCTTGGTGCCCGATACGCAGTATTTT; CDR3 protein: CASSLVPDTQYF
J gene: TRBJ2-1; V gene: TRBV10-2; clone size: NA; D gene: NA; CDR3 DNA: TGCGCCAGCAGTGATGTAGTGGGGGGGCGCAATGAGCAGTTCTTC; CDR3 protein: CASSDVVGGRNEQFF
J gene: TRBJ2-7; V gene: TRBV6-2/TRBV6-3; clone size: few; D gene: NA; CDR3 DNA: TGTGCCAGCAGCCTCAATTATCCCGCCTACGAGCAGTACTTC; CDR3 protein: CASSLNYPAYEQYF
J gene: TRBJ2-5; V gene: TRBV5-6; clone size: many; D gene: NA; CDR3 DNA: TGTGCCAGCAGCGAACTCCCCAGGGAAGAGACCCAGTACTTC; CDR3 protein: CASSELPREETQYF
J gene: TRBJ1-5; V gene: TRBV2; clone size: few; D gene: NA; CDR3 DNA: TGTGCCAGCAGTGGGGGGGAGATCAATCAGCCCCAGCATTTT; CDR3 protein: CASSGGEINQPQHF
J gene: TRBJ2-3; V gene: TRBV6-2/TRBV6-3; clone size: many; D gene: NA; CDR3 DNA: TGTGCCAGCAGTTACTCACCGGGAGATACGCAGTATTTT; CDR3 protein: CASSYSPGDTQYF
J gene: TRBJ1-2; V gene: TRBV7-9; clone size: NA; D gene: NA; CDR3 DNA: TGTGCCAGCAGCTCTATCCAGGGTAGAATCTATGGCTACACCTTC; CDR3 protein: CASSSIQGRIYGYTF
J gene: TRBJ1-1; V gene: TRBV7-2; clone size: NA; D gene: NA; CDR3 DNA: TGTGCCAGCAGTCGACAGCGTGAAGCTTTCTTT; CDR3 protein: CASSRQREAFF
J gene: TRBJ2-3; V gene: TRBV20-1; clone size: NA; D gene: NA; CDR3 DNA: TGCAGTGCTATAGGGCCTCCTAACACAGATACGCAGTATTTT; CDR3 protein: CSAIGPPNTDTQYF
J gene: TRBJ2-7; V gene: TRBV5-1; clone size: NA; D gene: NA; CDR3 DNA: TGCGCCAGCAGCTTGGCCTGGGAGCAGGACGAGCAGTACTTC; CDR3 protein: CASSLAWEQDEQYF
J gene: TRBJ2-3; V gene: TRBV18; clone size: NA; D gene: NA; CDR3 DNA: TGTGCCAGCTCGCCGACGGGGAGGGATACGCAGTATTTT; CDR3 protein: CASSPTGRDTQYF
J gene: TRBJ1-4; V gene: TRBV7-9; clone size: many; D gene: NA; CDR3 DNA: TGTGCCAGCAGCTTCCGGGGCGCCGGTGAAAAACTGTTTTTT; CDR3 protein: CASSFRGAGEKLFF
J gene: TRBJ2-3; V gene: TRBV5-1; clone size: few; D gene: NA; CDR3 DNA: TGCGCCAGCAGCGTCCCACAAAACACAGATACGCAGTATTTT; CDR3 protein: CASSVPQNTDTQYF
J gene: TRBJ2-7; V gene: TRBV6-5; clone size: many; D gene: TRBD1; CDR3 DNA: TGTGCCAGCAGTTACGCGGACAGGGGGCGGTACGAGCAGTACTTC; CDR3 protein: CASSYADRGRYEQYF
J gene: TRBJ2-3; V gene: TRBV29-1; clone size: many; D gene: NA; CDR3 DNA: TGCAGCGTTGAGGCTGGAGGGCAGTATTTT; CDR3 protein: CSVEAGGQYF
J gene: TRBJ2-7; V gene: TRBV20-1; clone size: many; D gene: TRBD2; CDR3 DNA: TGCAGTGCCGCTAGCGGGGGGGGGCGCGAGCAGTACTTC; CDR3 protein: CSAASGGGREQYF
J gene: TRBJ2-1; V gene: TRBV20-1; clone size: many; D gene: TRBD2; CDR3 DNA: TGCAGTGCTAGATTGACTAGCGGGGGCAATGAGCAGTTCTTC; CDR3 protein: CSARLTSGGNEQFF
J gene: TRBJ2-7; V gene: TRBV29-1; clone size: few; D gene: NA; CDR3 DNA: TGCAGCGTAATAATGGACGGCTCCTACGAGCAGTACTTC; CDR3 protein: CSVIMDGSYEQYF
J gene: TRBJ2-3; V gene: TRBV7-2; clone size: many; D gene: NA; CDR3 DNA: TGTGCCAGCAGCTCAAACCGGGGAGATACGCAGTATTTT; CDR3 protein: CASSSNRGDTQYF
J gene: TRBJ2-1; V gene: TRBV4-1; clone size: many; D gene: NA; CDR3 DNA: TGCGCCAGCAGCCAAGGGGCAGGGAATAGGAATGAGCAGTTCTTC; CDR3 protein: CASSQGAGNRNEQFF
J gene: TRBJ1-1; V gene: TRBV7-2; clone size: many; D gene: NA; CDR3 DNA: TGTGCCAGCAGCTTAGAAGCCGCTGAAGCTTTCTTT; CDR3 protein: CASSLEAAEAFF
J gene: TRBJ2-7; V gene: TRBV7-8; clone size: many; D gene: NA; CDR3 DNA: TGTGCCAGCAGCTTAGAGGAATGGGGCGAGCAGTACTTC; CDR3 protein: CASSLEEWGEQYF